Following are 21 T cell receptor beta chains from one sample sequenced in a study of T-cell memory formation after mild COVID-19. Each CDR3 protein gets one entry after TCRdb re-called the 5' RACE reads with MiXCR. The sample yields a few hundred thousand distinct CDR3 sequences, 19% seen once. Material for sequencing was PBMCs or a T cell subset sorted from them (not recorded which). The receptors here all came from a man between 18 and 29 years old who had mild COVID-19 (a few samples of this study predate the infection). Cell type and time point are not known.

The chain has TRBV7-2 and TRBJ1-3; D might be TRBD1 (6 bases). V shed 5 bases and J shed 5 bases, with 16 bases lying between them. The CDR3 covers 15 residues. Per germline, CDR1 SGHTA and CDR2 FQGNSA. The CDR3 DNA sequence: TGTGCCAGCAGCCTTACAGGGTCAGGGAGAAACACCATATATTTT. Translating gives CASSLTGSGRNTIYF.

This clonotype was detected ten times or more. V and J are TRBV12-3 or TRBV12-4 and TRBJ1-5; D unresolved. V dropped 5 bases and J dropped 6 bases, with 14 bases sitting between them. This CDR3 has 14 amino acids. The CDR3 DNA is TGTGCCAGCAGTCCCGTTGTATTAGGTCAGCCCCAGCATTTT. It is translated as CASSPVVLGQPQHF.

The chain has TRBV12-3 or TRBV12-4 and TRBJ1-1; D is undetermined. This CDR3 has 11 residues. V was trimmed by 6 bases and J by 11 bases, leaving 13 bases between them. CDR3 loop: CASRGRESAFF. DNA of the CDR3: TGTGCCAGCAGGGGCCGGGAATCCGCTTTCTTT.

The J gene is TRBJ2-3, the V gene TRBV12-3 or TRBV12-4; 8 bases align to TRBD2. V shed 2 bases and J 1 base; nucleotides not matched to a gene: 2. The CDR3 extends over 15 amino acids. This CDR3 reads CASSLWRGGTDTQYF. The CDR3 DNA reads as TGTGCCAGCAGTTTATGGCGGGGGGGCACAGATACGCAGTATTTT.

This clonotype occurred once. The V gene is TRBV4-2, the J gene TRBJ1-6, with no clear D. The CDR3 has 18 amino acids. Germline V CDR1 and CDR2: LGHNA, YNFKEQ. With 4 bases removed from V and 7 bases from J, the gap between germline ends came to 23 bases. Here the CDR3 DNA reads TGTGCCAGCAGCCCCTCTCCTATTGCCCGTCCCGTCAATTCACCCCTCCACTTT. Translation gives CASSPSPIARPVNSPLHF.

The J gene is TRBJ1-1, the V gene TRBV29-1; 8 bases fit TRBD1. CDR1 and CDR2 (germline): SQVTM, ANQGSEA. The length of the CDR3 is 12 residues. The J segment lost 8 bases and the V segment lost 5 bases, leaving 7 bases of the junction unmatched. CDR3 nucleotide sequence: TGCAGCGTTATTCAGGGGGCAGGGGAAGCTTTCTTT. Amino acids: CSVIQGAGEAFF.

V and J are TRBV15 and TRBJ2-3; a possible D gene is TRBD2 (6 bases). CDR3 length equals 14 residues. The germline V and J ends were trimmed by 3 bases and 4 bases, with 11 bases remaining between them. Germline V gene lookup returns CDR1 LNHNV and CDR2 YYDKDF (reference sequence). CDR3 bases: TGTGCCACCAGCAGCGGAGGGGATGCAGATACGCAGTATTTT. Protein: CATSSGGDADTQYF.

This clonotype was detected many times. V usage is TRBV3-1 and J usage is TRBJ1-2; a possible D gene is TRBD1 (5 bases). The germline V gene has CDR1 LGHDT and CDR2 YNNKEL (reference sequence). The CDR3 length is 15 residues. The ends were cut back, 1 base at V and 5 bases at J, with 14 bases in the middle. CDR3: CASSQGRGVEYGYTF. The CDR3 DNA follows: TGTGCCAGCAGCCAAGGCCGGGGGGTGGAGTATGGCTACACCTTC.

In this sample, this clonotype turned up many times. The chain recombines TRBV7-2 with TRBJ2-3; 7 bases fit TRBD2. The CDR3 covers 14 residues. The trim removed 6 bases at V and 0 bases at J, leaving 3 bases unmatched. Germline V gene data show CDR1 as SGHTA and CDR2 as FQGNSA. In DNA, the CDR3 is TGTGCCAGCAGAGGCGGGGGAAGCACAGATACGCAGTATTTT. Amino acid sequence: CASRGGGSTDTQYF.

The J gene is TRBJ2-5, the V gene TRBV2, with TRBD2 matching 9 bases. Germline CDR1 and CDR2: SNHLY and FYNNEI. CDR3 length equals 14 residues. The V and J ends lost 8 bases and 5 bases, in that order; junction bases with no gene match: 9. The CDR3 protein is CASGASGEGETQYF. CDR3 DNA: TGTGCCAGCGGGGCTAGCGGGGAAGGGGAGACCCAGTACTTC.

This clonotype showed up many times. The CDR3 DNA follows: TGTGCCAGCAGCGCAACAGGGGGCCCCTACAATGAGCAGTTCTTC. Its protein is CASSATGGPYNEQFF. The chain has TRBV9 and TRBJ2-1, with 9 bases matching TRBD1. The CDR3 runs 15 residues. The germline V gene encodes CDR1 SGDLS and CDR2 YYNGEE. Trimming cost V 3 bases and J 2 bases; bases outside gene matches: 3.

This chain connects TRBV6-6 to TRBJ1-5, with D unresolved. In germline, CDR1 is MNHNY, CDR2 SVGAGI (reference sequence). This CDR3 is built from 16 residues. Trimming took off 2 bases at V and 5 bases at J, with 16 bases between the two ends. In DNA form, the CDR3 reads TGTGCCAGCAGTTACCCAAGCTTAATGCGGGATCAGCCCCAGCATTTT. It encodes CASSYPSLMRDQPQHF.

The chain is built from TRBV5-1 and TRBJ2-1; TRBD2 matches at 9 bases. The CDR3 extends over 15 amino acids. Trimming cost V 4 bases and J 7 bases; bases outside gene matches: 9. The germline V gene has CDR1 SGHRS and CDR2 YFSETQ. The CDR3 here is CASSPGLAVVNEQFF. CDR3 DNA: TGCGCCAGCAGCCCGGGACTAGCTGTCGTTAATGAGCAGTTCTTC.

The rearrangement links TRBV3-2 to TRBJ2-1. TRBV3-2 is a known pseudogene. CDR3 length equals 15 residues. CDR3 DNA: TGTGCCAGCAGCCAAGATCCGGTGGCGTACAATGAGCAGTTCTTC. Protein product: CASSQDPVAYNEQFF.

This chain joins TRBV7-6 and TRBJ1-2, with D maybe TRBD1 (5 bases). The CDR3 runs 13 residues. V lost 5 bases, J lost 8 bases, and 15 bases lay in between. Germline assignment: CDR1 SGHVS and CDR2 FNYEAQ. The CDR3 loop reads CASSPGPGRGYTF. Written as DNA, the CDR3 is TGTGCCAGCAGCCCCGGCCCGGGGCGCGGCTACACCTTC.

This clonotype turned up a few times. The V and J genes are TRBV28 and TRBJ2-5, with 8 bases matching TRBD2. CDR3 length equals 15 residues. Germline values: CDR1 MDHEN, CDR2 SYDVKM. The V and J ends lost 6 bases and 4 bases, in that order; junction bases with no gene match: 10. This CDR3 reads CASSPAGGPLETQYF. CDR3 sequence (DNA): TGTGCCAGCAGCCCGGCGGGGGGACCTCTAGAGACCCAGTACTTC.

This clonotype was counted a few times. The chain couples TRBV6-5 to TRBJ2-7; 11 positions match TRBD1. The CDR3 runs 15 residues. V trimming: 6 bases; J trimming: 3 bases; junction bases outside the gene matches: 7. Germline CDR1 is MNHEY and CDR2 is SVGAGI. The CDR3 loop is CASSRLGTGGYEQYF. CDR3 nucleotide sequence: TGTGCCAGCAGCCGACTGGGGACAGGGGGCTACGAGCAGTACTTC.

This clonotype was seen a handful of times. The V call is TRBV2, the J call TRBJ2-2; 9 bases are a match to TRBD1. Losses at the gene ends were 4 bases for V and 5 bases for J; bases not matched to a gene: 5. This CDR3 has 15 amino acids. Germline CDR1 is SNHLY and CDR2 is FYNNEI. CDR3 protein: CASSADRGSTGELFF. Written as DNA, the CDR3 is TGTGCCAGCAGTGCGGACAGGGGAAGTACCGGGGAGCTGTTTTTT.

This clonotype turned up a few times. V is TRBV5-1 and J is TRBJ1-6, with a possible D match to TRBD1 (5 bases). This CDR3 is 14 amino acids long. Trimming took off 0 bases at V and 8 bases at J, with 9 bases between the two ends. Per germline, CDR1 SGHRS and CDR2 YFSETQ. The CDR3 region has the DNA TGCGCCAGCAGCTTGGGGACACCGGATTCACCCCTCCACTTT. This encodes CASSLGTPDSPLHF.

A few counts support this clonotype. The genes are TRBV18 and TRBJ2-5, with a tentative D call TRBD1 (5 bases). CDR3 length: 12 residues. Trimming stripped 6 bases from V and 5 bases from J, with 10 bases between. Germline lookup yields CDR1 KGHSH and CDR2 LQKENI. The CDR3, as DNA: TGTGCCAGCTCTCATGCAGGGGAGACCCAGTACTTC. This encodes CASSHAGETQYF.

The V call is TRBV28, the J call TRBJ1-6; D is unresolved. V shed 6 bases and J shed 8 bases, with 14 bases lying between them. CDR1 MDHEN and CDR2 SYDVKM come from the germline V gene. The CDR3 spans 14 residues. CDR3 region: CASSPAREYSPLHF. DNA of the CDR3: TGTGCCAGCAGCCCCGCGAGGGAGTATTCACCCCTCCACTTT.